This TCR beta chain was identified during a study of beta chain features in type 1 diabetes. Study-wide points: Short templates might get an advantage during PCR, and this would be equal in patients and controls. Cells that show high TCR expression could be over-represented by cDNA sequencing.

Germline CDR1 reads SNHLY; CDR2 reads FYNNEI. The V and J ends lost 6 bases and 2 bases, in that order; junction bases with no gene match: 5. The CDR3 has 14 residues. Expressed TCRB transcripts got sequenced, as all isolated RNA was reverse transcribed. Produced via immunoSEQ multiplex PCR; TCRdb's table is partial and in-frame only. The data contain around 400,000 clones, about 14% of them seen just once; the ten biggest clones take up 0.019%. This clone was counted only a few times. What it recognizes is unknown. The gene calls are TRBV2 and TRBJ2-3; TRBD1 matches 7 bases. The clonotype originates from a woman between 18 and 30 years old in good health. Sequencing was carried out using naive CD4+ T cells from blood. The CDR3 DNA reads TGTGCCAGCAGCCGACAGGGACCCACAGATACGCAGTATTTT. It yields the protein CASSRQGPTDTQYF.